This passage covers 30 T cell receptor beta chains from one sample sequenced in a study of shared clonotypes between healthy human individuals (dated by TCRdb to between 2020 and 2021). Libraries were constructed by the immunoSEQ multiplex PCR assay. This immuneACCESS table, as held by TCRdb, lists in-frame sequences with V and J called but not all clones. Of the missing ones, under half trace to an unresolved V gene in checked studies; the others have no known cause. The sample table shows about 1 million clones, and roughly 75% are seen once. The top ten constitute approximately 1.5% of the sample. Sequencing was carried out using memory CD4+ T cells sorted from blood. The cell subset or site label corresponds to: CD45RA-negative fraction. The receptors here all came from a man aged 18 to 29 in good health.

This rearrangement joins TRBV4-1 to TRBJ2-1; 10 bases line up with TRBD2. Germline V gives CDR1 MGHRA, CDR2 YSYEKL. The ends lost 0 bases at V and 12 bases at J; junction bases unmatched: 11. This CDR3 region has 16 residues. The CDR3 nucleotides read TGCGCCAGCAGCCAAGAGGTATCTAGCGGGGGTGCAAGGCAGTTCTTC. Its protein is CASSQEVSSGGARQFF.

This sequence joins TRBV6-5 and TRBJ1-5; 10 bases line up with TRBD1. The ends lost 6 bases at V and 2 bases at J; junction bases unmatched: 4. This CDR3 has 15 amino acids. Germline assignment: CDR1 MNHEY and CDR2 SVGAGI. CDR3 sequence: CASRSGQGGNQPQHF. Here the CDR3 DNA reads TGTGCCAGCAGATCCGGACAGGGGGGCAATCAGCCCCAGCATTTT.

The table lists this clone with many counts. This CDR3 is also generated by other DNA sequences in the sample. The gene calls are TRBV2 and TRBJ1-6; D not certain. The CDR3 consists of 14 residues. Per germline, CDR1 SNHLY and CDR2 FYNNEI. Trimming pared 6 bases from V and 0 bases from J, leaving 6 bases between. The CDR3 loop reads CASSQSSYNSPLHF. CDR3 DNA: TGTGCCAGCAGCCAGAGCTCCTATAATTCACCCCTCCACTTT.

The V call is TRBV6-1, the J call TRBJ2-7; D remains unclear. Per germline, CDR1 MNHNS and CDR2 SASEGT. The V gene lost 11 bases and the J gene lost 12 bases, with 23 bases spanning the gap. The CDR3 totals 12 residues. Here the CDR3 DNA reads TGTGCCGTTACCCTAGGACCCAGTCCGCCGTACTTC. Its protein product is CAVTLGPSPPYF.

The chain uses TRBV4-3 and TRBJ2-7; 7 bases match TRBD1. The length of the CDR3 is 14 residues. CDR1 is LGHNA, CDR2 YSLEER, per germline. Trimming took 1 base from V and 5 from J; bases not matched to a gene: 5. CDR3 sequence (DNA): TGCGCCAGCAGCCAAGGACAGGGTTCCGACGAGCAGTACTTC. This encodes CASSQGQGSDEQYF.

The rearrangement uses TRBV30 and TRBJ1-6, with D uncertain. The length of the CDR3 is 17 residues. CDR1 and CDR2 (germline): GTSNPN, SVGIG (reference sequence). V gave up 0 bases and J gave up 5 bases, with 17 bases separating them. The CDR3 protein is CAWSVYSGTRDNSPLHF. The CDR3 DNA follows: TGTGCCTGGAGTGTATACTCTGGAACACGGGATAATTCACCCCTCCACTTT.

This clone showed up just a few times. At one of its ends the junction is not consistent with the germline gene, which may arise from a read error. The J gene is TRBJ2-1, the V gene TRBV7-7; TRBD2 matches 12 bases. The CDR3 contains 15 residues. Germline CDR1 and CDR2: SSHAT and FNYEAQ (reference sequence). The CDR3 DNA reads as TGTGCTAGCAGCAATCTAGCGGGAGGGCACGCTGAGCAGTTCTTC. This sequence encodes CASSNLAGGHAEQFF.

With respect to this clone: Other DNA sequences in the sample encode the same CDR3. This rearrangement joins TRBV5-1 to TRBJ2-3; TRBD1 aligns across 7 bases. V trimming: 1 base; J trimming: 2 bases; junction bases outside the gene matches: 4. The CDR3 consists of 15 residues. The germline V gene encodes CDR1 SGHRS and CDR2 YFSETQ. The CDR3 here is CASSLTGASTDTQYF. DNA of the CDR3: TGCGCCAGCAGCTTGACAGGGGCATCCACAGATACGCAGTATTTT.

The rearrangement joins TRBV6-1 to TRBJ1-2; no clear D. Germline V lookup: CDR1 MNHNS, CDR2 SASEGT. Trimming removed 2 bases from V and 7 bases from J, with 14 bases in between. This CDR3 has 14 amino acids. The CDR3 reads CASSERGSYSGYTF. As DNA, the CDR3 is TGTGCCAGCAGTGAACGTGGCTCCTACTCTGGCTACACCTTC.

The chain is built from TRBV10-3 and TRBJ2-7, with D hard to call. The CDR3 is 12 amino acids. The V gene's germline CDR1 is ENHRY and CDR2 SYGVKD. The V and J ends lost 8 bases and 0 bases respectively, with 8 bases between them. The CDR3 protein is CAIGQNSYEQYF. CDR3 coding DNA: TGTGCCATCGGTCAGAACTCCTACGAGCAGTACTTC.

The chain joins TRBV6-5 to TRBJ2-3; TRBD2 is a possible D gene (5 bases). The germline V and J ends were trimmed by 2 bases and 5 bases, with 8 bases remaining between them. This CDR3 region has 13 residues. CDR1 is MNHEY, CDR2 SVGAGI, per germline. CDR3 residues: CASSYGRGDTQYF. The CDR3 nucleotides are TGTGCCAGCAGTTACGGGAGAGGAGATACGCAGTATTTT.

CDR3 sequence reads: CASSQEYRDNEQFF. The CDR3 bases are TGCGCCAGCAGCCAAGAATACAGGGACAATGAGCAGTTCTTC. This chain uses TRBV4-1 with TRBJ2-1; tentatively, D is TRBD1 (6 bases). CDR1 and CDR2 from the germline V gene are MGHRA and YSYEKL. CDR3 length: 14 residues. V was cut by 0 bases and J by 5 bases, with 8 bases left in between.

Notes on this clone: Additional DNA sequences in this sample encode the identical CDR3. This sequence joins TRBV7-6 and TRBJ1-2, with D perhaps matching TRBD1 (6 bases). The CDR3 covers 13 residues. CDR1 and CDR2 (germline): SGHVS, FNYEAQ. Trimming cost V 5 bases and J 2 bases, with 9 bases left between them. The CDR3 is CASSPTGNYGYTF. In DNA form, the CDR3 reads TGTGCCAGCAGCCCCACAGGGAACTATGGCTACACCTTC.

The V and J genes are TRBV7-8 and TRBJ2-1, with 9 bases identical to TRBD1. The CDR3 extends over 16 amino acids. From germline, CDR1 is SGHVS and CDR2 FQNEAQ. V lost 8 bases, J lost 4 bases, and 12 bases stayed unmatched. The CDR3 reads CASRARDREIYNEQFF. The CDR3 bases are TGTGCCAGCCGTGCCCGGGACAGGGAAATTTACAATGAGCAGTTCTTC. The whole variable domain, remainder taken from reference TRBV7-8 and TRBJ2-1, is GAGVSQSPRYKVAKRGQDVALRCDPISGHVSLFWYQQALGQGPEFLTYFQNEAQLDKSGLPSDRFFAERPEGSVSTLKIQRTQQEDSAVYLCASRARDREIYNEQFFGPGTRLTVL.

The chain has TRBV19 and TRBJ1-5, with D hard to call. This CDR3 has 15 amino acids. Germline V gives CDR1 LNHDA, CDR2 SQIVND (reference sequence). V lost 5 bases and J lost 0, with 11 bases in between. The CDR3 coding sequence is TGTGCCAGTAGTCACCGGACGAGTAGCAATCAGCCCCAGCATTTT. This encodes CASSHRTSSNQPQHF.

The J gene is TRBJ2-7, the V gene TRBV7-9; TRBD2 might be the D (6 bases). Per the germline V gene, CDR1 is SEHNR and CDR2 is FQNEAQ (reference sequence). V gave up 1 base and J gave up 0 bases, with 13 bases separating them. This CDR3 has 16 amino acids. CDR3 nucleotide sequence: TGTGCCAGCAGCTTAGAAACCGGGACTTACTCCTACGAGCAGTACTTC. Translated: CASSLETGTYSYEQYF. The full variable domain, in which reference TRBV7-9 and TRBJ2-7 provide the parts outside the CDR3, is DTGVSQNPRHKITKRGQNVTFRCDPISEHNRLYWYRQTLGQGPEFLTYFQNEAQLEKSRLLSDRFSAERPKGSFSTLEIQRTEQGDSAMYLCASSLETGTYSYEQYFGPGTRLTVT.

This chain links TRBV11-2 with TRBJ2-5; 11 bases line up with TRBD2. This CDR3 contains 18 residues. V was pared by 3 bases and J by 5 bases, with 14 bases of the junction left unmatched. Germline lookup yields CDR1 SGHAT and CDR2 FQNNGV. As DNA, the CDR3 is TGTGCCAGCAGCTTCGGTGGCAGGGAACTAGCGGGGGTGGAGACCCAGTACTTC. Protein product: CASSFGGRELAGVETQYF.

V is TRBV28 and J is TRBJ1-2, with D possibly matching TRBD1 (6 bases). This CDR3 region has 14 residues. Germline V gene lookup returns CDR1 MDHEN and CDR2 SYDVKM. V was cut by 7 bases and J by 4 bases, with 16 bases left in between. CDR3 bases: TGTGCCAGCAATACTAGGGACACCGGCTATGGCTACACCTTC. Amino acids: CASNTRDTGYGYTF.

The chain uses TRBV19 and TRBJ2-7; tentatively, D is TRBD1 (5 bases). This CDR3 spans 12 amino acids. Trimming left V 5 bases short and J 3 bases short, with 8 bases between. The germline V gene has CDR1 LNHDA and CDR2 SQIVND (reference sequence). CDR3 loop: CASSPGIYEQYF. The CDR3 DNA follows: TGTGCCAGTAGTCCAGGGATCTACGAGCAGTACTTC.

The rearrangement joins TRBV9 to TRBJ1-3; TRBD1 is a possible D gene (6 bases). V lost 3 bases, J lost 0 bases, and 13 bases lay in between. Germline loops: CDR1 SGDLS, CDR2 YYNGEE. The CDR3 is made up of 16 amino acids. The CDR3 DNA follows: TGTGCCAGCAGCGCCGGGGGACACCTCTCTGGAAACACCATATATTTT. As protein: CASSAGGHLSGNTIYF. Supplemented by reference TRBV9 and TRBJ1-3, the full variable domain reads DSGVTQTPKHLITATGQRVTLRCSPRSGDLSVYWYQQSLDQGLQFLIQYYNGEERAKGNILERFSAQQFPDLHSELNLSSLELGDSALYFCASSAGGHLSGNTIYFGEGSWLTVV.

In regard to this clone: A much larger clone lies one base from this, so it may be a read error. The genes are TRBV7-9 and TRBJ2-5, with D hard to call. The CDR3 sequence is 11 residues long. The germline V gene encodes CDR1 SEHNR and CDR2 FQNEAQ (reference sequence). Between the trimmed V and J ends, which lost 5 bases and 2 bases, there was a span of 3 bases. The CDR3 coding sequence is TGTGCCAGCAGCATACAAGAGACCCAGTACTTC. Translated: CASSIQETQYF.

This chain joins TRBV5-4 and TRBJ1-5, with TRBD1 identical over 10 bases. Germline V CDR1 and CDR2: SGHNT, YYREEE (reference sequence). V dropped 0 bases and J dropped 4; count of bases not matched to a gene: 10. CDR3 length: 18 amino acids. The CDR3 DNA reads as TGTGCCAGCAGCTTGGCCAACCCCGGGGACAGGGGTAATCAGCCCCAGCATTTT. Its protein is CASSLANPGDRGNQPQHF.

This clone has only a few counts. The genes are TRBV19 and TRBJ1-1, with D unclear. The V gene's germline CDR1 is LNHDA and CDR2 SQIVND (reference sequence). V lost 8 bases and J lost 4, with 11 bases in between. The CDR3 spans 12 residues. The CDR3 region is CASSPAGTEAFF. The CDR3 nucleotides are TGTGCCAGTTCCCCGGCGGGCACTGAAGCTTTCTTT.

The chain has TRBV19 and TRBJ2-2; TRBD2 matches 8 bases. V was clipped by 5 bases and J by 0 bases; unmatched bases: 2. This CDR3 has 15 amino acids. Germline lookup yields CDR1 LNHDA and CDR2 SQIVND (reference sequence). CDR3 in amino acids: CASSGSGTNTGELFF. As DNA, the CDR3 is TGTGCCAGTAGTGGTAGCGGGACGAACACCGGGGAGCTGTTTTTT.

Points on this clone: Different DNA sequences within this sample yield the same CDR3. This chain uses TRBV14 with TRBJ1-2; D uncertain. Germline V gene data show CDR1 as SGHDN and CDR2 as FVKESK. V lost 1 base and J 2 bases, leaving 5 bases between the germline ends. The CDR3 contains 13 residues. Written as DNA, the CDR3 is TGTGCCAGCAGCCAAGGTCTGAACTATGGCTACACCTTC. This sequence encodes CASSQGLNYGYTF.

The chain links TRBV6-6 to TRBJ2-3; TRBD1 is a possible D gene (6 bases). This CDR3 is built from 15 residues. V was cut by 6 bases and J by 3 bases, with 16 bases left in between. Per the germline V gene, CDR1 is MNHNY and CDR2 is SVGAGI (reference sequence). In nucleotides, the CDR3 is TGTGCCAGCAGCCAGGCGGCCCAGGGGACAGATACGCAGTATTTT. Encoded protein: CASSQAAQGTDTQYF.

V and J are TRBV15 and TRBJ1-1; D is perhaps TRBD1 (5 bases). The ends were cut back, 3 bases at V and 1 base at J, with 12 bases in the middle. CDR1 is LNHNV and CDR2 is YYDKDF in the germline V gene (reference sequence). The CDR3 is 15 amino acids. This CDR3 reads CATSRGRASNTEAFF. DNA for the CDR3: TGTGCCACCAGCAGGGGCAGGGCCTCGAACACTGAAGCTTTCTTT.

The CDR3 coding sequence is TGTGCCAGCAGTTACCAACTAGGACAGGGAAACACCATATATTTT. The encoded protein is CASSYQLGQGNTIYF. The rearrangement links TRBV6-5 to TRBJ1-3; the D gene is possibly TRBD1 (6 bases). The V gene lost 2 bases and the J gene lost 4 bases, with 12 bases spanning the gap. Germline CDR1 reads MNHEY; CDR2 reads SVGAGI. The length of the CDR3 is 15 residues.

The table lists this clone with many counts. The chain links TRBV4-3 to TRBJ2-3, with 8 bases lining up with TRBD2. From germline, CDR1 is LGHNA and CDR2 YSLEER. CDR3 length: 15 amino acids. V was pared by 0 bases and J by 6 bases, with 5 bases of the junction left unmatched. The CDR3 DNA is TGCGCCAGCAGCCAAGACCCGGGAGGGCATGATACGCAGTATTTT. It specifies CASSQDPGGHDTQYF.

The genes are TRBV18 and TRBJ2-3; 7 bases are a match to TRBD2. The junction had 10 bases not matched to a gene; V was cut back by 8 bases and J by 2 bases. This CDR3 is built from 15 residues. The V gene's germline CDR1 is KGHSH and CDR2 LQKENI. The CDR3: CASQEGRGNTDTQYF. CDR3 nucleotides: TGTGCCAGCCAAGAAGGGCGGGGGAACACAGATACGCAGTATTTT.